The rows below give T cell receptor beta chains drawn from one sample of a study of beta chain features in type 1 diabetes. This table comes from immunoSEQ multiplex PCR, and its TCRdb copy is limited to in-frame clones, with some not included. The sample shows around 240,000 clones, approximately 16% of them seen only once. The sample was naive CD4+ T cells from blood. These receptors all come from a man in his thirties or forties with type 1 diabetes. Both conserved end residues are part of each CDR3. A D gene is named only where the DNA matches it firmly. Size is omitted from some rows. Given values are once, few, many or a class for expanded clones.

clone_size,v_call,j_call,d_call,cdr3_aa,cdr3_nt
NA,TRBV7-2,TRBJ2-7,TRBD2,CASSLALAGDYEQYF,TGTGCCAGCAGCTTAGCTCTAGCGGGAGACTACGAGCAGTACTTC
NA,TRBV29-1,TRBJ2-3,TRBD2,CSVVGTGGPSDTQYF,TGCAGCGTTGTGGGGACGGGAGGGCCATCAGATACGCAGTATTTT
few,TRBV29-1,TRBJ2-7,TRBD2,CSVYGTSGNYEQYF,TGCAGCGTTTACGGGACTAGCGGGAACTACGAGCAGTACTTC
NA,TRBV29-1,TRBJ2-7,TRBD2,CSVLTTSGSMYEQYF,TGCAGCGTTTTAACCACTAGCGGGAGTATGTACGAGCAGTACTTC
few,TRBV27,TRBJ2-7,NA,CASSLEVQGYEQYF,TGTGCCAGCAGTTTGGAGGTGCAGGGATACGAGCAGTACTTC
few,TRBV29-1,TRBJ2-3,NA,CSVDGPTDTQYF,TGCAGCGTTGACGGTCCCACAGATACGCAGTATTTT
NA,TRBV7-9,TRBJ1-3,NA,CASRSGNTIYF,TGTGCCAGCCGTTCTGGAAACACCATATATTTT
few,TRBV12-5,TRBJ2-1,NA,CASGLRRNEQFF,TGTGCTAGTGGTTTGAGACGGAATGAGCAGTTCTTC
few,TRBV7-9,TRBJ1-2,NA,CASSSGAGYTF,TGTGCCAGCAGTTCCGGTGCGGGCTACACCTTC
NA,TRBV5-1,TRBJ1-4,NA,CASSWGTAGGTNEKLFF,TGCGCCAGCAGCTGGGGGACCGCCGGAGGAACTAATGAAAAACTGTTTTTT
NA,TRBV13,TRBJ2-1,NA,CASTPGGKNEQFF,TGTGCCAGCACCCCCGGAGGAAAGAATGAGCAGTTCTTC
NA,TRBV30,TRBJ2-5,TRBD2,CAWNLAANQETQYF,TGTGCCTGGAACCTAGCGGCAAATCAAGAGACCCAGTACTTC
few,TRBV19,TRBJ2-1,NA,CASSGEPGYNEQFF,TGTGCCAGTAGTGGCGAACCGGGATACAATGAGCAGTTCTTC
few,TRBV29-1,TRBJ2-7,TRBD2,CSVALAGPYEQYF,TGCAGCGTTGCCCTAGCGGGGCCTTACGAGCAGTACTTC
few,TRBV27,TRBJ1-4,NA,CASSSSGTVNEKLFF,TGTGCCAGCAGTTCGTCCGGGACGGTTAATGAAAAACTGTTTTTT